Below are 23 T cell receptor beta chains sequenced from a single sample in a study of patients and donors after allogeneic stem cell transplantation. TCRdb fed the RT-PCR reads into MiXCR, producing one record per CDR3 protein. This repertoire shows over 130,000 distinct CDR3 sequences, about two fifths found once; its top ten account for 40% to 55%. Sequenced input: blood, either unsorted or a sorted T cell fraction (not recorded which). These receptors originate from a human donor who was either an allogeneic HSCT recipient or a stem cell or donor lymphocyte infusion donor (not recorded which). It is not recorded whose cells these are; they may come from a transplant donor.

The chain uses TRBV5-1 and TRBJ2-7; 7 nucleotides align to TRBD2. The junction had 8 bases not matched to a gene; V was cut back by 4 bases and J by 4 bases. The germline V gene encodes CDR1 SGHRS and CDR2 YFSETQ. The CDR3 runs 14 residues. The DNA of the CDR3 is TGCGCCAGCAGCGGGGGGACTATTGGGTACGAGCAGTACTTC. Amino acids: CASSGGTIGYEQYF.

This rearrangement joins TRBV28 to TRBJ2-1; the match to TRBD1 covers 11 bases. Per the germline V gene, CDR1 is MDHEN and CDR2 is SYDVKM. The CDR3 is made up of 14 amino acids. Germline trimming cut 7 bases from V and 7 bases from J; bases unmatched to any gene: 6. The CDR3 nucleotides read TGTGCCAGCATCCAGGACAGGGGGCGGAATGAGCAGTTCTTC. Amino acids: CASIQDRGRNEQFF.

This clonotype was found a few times. This rearrangement joins TRBV7-9 to TRBJ1-1, with 9 bases matching TRBD1. Trimming took 10 bases from V and 6 from J; bases not matched to a gene: 3. The CDR3 extends over 11 amino acids. Germline V gene lookup returns CDR1 SEHNR and CDR2 FQNEAQ (reference sequence). The CDR3 DNA follows: TGTGCCATTACAGGGGGCGCTGAAGCTTTCTTT. Its protein is CAITGGAEAFF.

The chain couples TRBV12-3 or TRBV12-4 to TRBJ1-6; D is perhaps TRBD1 (5 bases). The germline V and J ends were trimmed by 7 bases and 4 bases, with 11 bases remaining between them. The CDR3 consists of 14 residues. CDR3: CASTARQYNSPLHF. For the CDR3, the DNA is TGTGCCAGCACTGCGAGACAGTATAATTCACCCCTCCACTTT.

This clonotype occurred a few times. The chain has TRBV27 and TRBJ1-2; D not certain. V was cut by 6 bases and J by 5 bases, with 13 bases left in between. The CDR3 is made up of 13 amino acids. Germline values: CDR1 MNHEY, CDR2 SMNVEV (reference sequence). For the CDR3, the DNA is TGTGCCAGCAGCCGTACGCCAATATATGGCTACACCTTC. The encoded protein is CASSRTPIYGYTF.

This clonotype came up once. The rearrangement links TRBV10-2 to TRBJ2-3; D is unclear. CDR1 and CDR2 from the germline V gene are WSHSY and SAAADI. V was pared by 6 bases and J by 2 bases, with 6 bases between. The CDR3 runs to 12 residues. CDR3 residues: CASRLYTDTQYF. CDR3 nucleotides: TGCGCCAGCAGGCTTTACACAGATACGCAGTATTTT.

This clonotype was counted only a few times. The V gene is TRBV5-1, the J gene TRBJ2-3; a weak D match, TRBD2 (6 bases). The CDR3 is 17 amino acids. Between the trimmed V and J ends, which lost 3 bases and 1 base, there was a span of 18 bases. Germline loops: CDR1 SGHRS, CDR2 YFSETQ. Here the CDR3 DNA reads TGCGCCAGCAGCTCCCGAAAATTCGGGGGAGGCACAGATACGCAGTATTTT. It encodes CASSSRKFGGGTDTQYF.

The chain couples TRBV20-1 to TRBJ1-4; no reliable D call. The V and J ends lost 8 bases and 6 bases respectively, with 19 bases between them. There are 14 residues in the CDR3. Germline CDR1 reads DFQATT; CDR2 reads SNEGSKA (reference sequence). The CDR3 spells CSTREPKSHEKLFF. The CDR3 nucleotides read TGCAGTACCCGCGAGCCCAAGTCTCATGAAAAACTGTTTTTT.

The rearrangement joins TRBV10-3 to TRBJ1-2; D remains unclear. V was pared by 6 bases and J by 8 bases, with 13 bases between. Germline V CDR1 and CDR2: ENHRY, SYGVKD. The CDR3 loop spans 12 amino acids. The CDR3 bases are TGTGCCATCAGGGCCCCGGGCTGGGGCTACACCTTC. It yields the protein CAIRAPGWGYTF.

The chain employs TRBV29-1 and TRBJ2-3, with a possible D match to TRBD2 (7 bases). The ends were cut back, 7 bases at V and 5 bases at J, with 16 bases in the middle. The CDR3 has 13 amino acids. The germline V gene encodes CDR1 SQVTM and CDR2 ANQGSEA. The CDR3 loop reads CSAAGALRDTQYF. The CDR3 DNA reads as TGCAGCGCCGCGGGGGCCCTTAGAGATACGCAGTATTTT.

This sequence joins TRBV12-3 or TRBV12-4 and TRBJ1-6, with 9 bases aligning to TRBD1. J gave up 11 bases and V 5 bases, and 7 bases lay outside the gene matches. The CDR3 loop spans 14 amino acids. Here the CDR3 DNA reads TGTGCCAGCAGTCCCTCGGACAGGGGCCCACCCCTCCACTTT. Amino acids: CASSPSDRGPPLHF.

This clonotype was recorded a few times. The chain employs TRBV4-1 and TRBJ1-5; D call uncertain. V was trimmed by 0 bases and J by 5 bases, leaving 8 bases between them. The CDR3 runs 14 residues. The germline V gene has CDR1 MGHRA and CDR2 YSYEKL. The chain's CDR3 is CASSQDHGYQPQHF. DNA for the CDR3: TGCGCCAGCAGCCAAGATCACGGATATCAGCCCCAGCATTTT.

The rearrangement uses TRBV12-3 or TRBV12-4 and TRBJ1-1, with D unclear. This CDR3 has 15 amino acids. Trimming removed 1 base from V and 1 base from J, with 10 bases in between. CDR3 amino acids: CASSLGRTSNTEAFF. The CDR3 nucleotides read TGTGCCAGCAGTTTAGGTAGGACGTCGAACACTGAAGCTTTCTTT.

This clonotype was counted ten times or more. This rearrangement joins TRBV4-3 to TRBJ1-5; D may be TRBD1 (5 bases). Germline values: CDR1 LGHNA, CDR2 YSLEER. Trimming removed 0 bases at V and 1 base at J, with 7 bases between. The CDR3 is 15 amino acids. CDR3 in amino acids: CASSQDRGSNQPQHF. The CDR3 DNA is TGCGCCAGCAGCCAAGATCGGGGGAGCAATCAGCCCCAGCATTTT.

The chain recombines TRBV27 with TRBJ2-5; D is unresolved. This CDR3 spans 11 amino acids. The V end was cut by 11 bases, the J end by 2 bases, with 9 bases between. Germline V gene data show CDR1 as MNHEY and CDR2 as SMNVEV (reference sequence). CDR3 DNA: TGTGCCTCGGGCAGGCAAGAGACCCAGTACTTC. As protein: CASGRQETQYF.

The gene calls are TRBV5-1 and TRBJ2-1; the match to TRBD2 covers 9 bases. The CDR3 is 16 residues long. The V gene's germline CDR1 is SGHRS and CDR2 YFSETQ. V was pared by 4 bases and J by 0 bases, with 5 bases of the junction left unmatched. The CDR3 sequence: CASSQNSGGSYNEQFF. Here the CDR3 DNA reads TGCGCCAGCAGCCAAAATAGCGGGGGCTCCTACAATGAGCAGTTCTTC. The variable domain in full, completed from reference TRBV5-1 and TRBJ2-1, reads KAGVTQTPRYLIKTRGQQVTLSCSPISGHRSVSWYQQTPGQGLQFLFEYFSETQRNKGNFPGRFSGRQFSNSRSEMNVSTLELGDSALYLCASSQNSGGSYNEQFFGPGTRLTVL.

This clonotype was seen a handful of times. The genes are TRBV5-1 and TRBJ2-3, with a possible D match to TRBD2 (5 bases). The CDR3 is made up of 14 amino acids. The germline V gene encodes CDR1 SGHRS and CDR2 YFSETQ. V was shortened by 0 bases and J by 0 bases, with 5 bases between the two germline ends. As DNA, the CDR3 is TGCGCCAGCAGCTTGGAGCGGAGCACAGATACGCAGTATTTT. This translates into CASSLERSTDTQYF.

This clonotype was observed a few times. V is TRBV7-9 and J is TRBJ2-7; D is perhaps TRBD1 (5 bases). The CDR3 spans 15 residues. In germline, CDR1 is SEHNR, CDR2 FQNEAQ (reference sequence). Trimming took off 7 bases at V and 3 bases at J, with 19 bases between the two ends. The chain's CDR3 is CASTPPDRAYYEQYF. CDR3 DNA sequence: TGTGCCAGCACCCCACCTGACAGAGCCTACTACGAGCAGTACTTC.

This chain joins TRBV25-1 and TRBJ1-4; 7 nucleotides agree with TRBD1. Germline loops: CDR1 MGHDK, CDR2 SYGVNS. The J segment lost 5 bases and the V segment lost 4 bases, leaving 10 bases of the junction unmatched. The CDR3 loop spans 16 amino acids. The DNA of the CDR3 is TGTGCCAGCAGTGTCCTACAGGGGAGTGGGAATGAAAAACTGTTTTTT. This sequence encodes CASSVLQGSGNEKLFF.

This clonotype was observed a few times. The CDR3 bases are TGTGCCAGCAGCTTGGGCCGTCGGGGCGGTGGCTACACCTTC. It translates to CASSLGRRGGGYTF. This chain connects TRBV7-9 to TRBJ1-2; weak D call: TRBD1 (5 bases). CDR1 SEHNR and CDR2 FQNEAQ come from the germline V gene (reference sequence). The V and J ends lost 3 bases and 7 bases respectively, with 15 bases between them. The CDR3 totals 14 residues.

V usage is TRBV20-1 and J usage is TRBJ2-7; 12 nucleotides agree with TRBD2. With 4 bases clipped from V and 4 bases from J, the junction kept 14 bases outside the gene matches. This CDR3 spans 17 amino acids. The germline CDR1 and CDR2 sequences are DFQATT and SNEGSKA (reference sequence). The DNA for the CDR3 is TGCAGTGCTACCGGGGCTAGCGGGGGGGCGGTAGTATACGAGCAGTACTTC. The encoded protein is CSATGASGGAVVYEQYF.

This clonotype was recorded a few times. The chain combines TRBV5-1 with TRBJ1-5, with TRBD1 matching over 12 bases. The trim removed 4 bases at V and 5 bases at J, leaving 4 bases unmatched. Germline CDR1 SGHRS, CDR2 YFSETQ. The CDR3 is 15 residues long. CDR3 protein: CASSPGQGAHQPQHF. CDR3 DNA sequence: TGCGCCAGCAGCCCGGGACAGGGGGCGCATCAGCCCCAGCATTTT.

This clonotype was picked up a small number of times. The chain is built from TRBV12-3 or TRBV12-4 and TRBJ2-7; D remains unclear. V was shortened by 5 bases and J by 2 bases, with 7 bases between the two germline ends. This CDR3 contains 12 residues. The CDR3 DNA follows: TGTGCCAGCAGTATCACCACCTACGAGCAGTACTTC. It yields the protein CASSITTYEQYF.